The entry below describes one TCR beta chain. Germline trimming cut 4 bases from V and 4 bases from J; bases unmatched to any gene: 12. This CDR3 is built from 17 residues. CDR1 SNHLY and CDR2 FYNNEI come from the germline V gene. The entry originates in a study of blood T cell repertoires in COVID-19. Overall study context: Samples came from the United States, Italy and Spain, spanning acute and convalescent COVID-19. PBMCs, B-cell-depleted T cells, or T cells provided the cDNA or gDNA that made up the material.

Original processing notes: How many nucleated cells were present was estimated from reference gene primer amplification. Clones were read by immunoSEQ multiplex PCR, and TCRdb kept only the in-frame ones, dropping some. V, J and clone size were drawn from that table, and D and trimming were deduced from the DNA. Of around 240,000 clones in the sample, roughly 81% were seen once. The sample taken for sequencing was peripheral blood. The gene calls are TRBV2 and TRBJ1-5; the match to TRBD1 covers 8 bases. This clonotype was sampled from a man aged 40-49 years with acute or convalescent COVID-19. The CDR3: CASSGGFWTGRNQPQHF. The CDR3 nucleotides are TGTGCCAGCAGTGGGGGATTCTGGACAGGGAGAAATCAGCCCCAGCATTTT.